The entry below gives a single TCR beta chain sequence along with its context. The data stem from a study of blood T cell repertoires in COVID-19. On the study more broadly: There were acute and convalescent COVID-19 samples, and they came from the United States, Italy and Spain.

Germline V lookup: CDR1 MNHNY, CDR2 SVGAGI (reference sequence). The V end lost 5 bases, the J end lost 1 base, and 8 bases lay between the germline ends. The CDR3 has 13 residues. TCRdb's table, derived via immunoSEQ multiplex PCR, lists solely in-frame clones and lacks some. The sample has under 150,000 clones; roughly 80% are singletons. V and J are TRBV6-6 and TRBJ1-1, with D maybe TRBD1 (6 bases). The sequence was collected from a woman aged 60 to 75 with acute or convalescent COVID-19. The sequenced material came from peripheral blood. The CDR3 sequence is CASSPQGNTEAFF. CDR3 nucleotide sequence: TGTGCCAGCAGTCCACAGGGGAACACTGAAGCTTTCTTT.